This is a list of T cell receptor beta chains from one sample in a study of blood T cells in healthy people across ages. TCRdb ran MiXCR on the 5' RACE reads and lists one entry per CDR3 protein. Counted here are about 640,000 distinct CDR3 sequences, around three fifths occurring once; the ten biggest clones make up roughly 34%. Sequenced: blood. All receptors come from a man aged 60 to 69 in good health. Both conserved end residues are part of each CDR3. Fields, in order: D gene, J gene, clone size, V gene, CDR3 DNA, CDR3 protein. D genes are given only for firm matches. Expanded clones get a size class; other rows say once, few or many, or leave the size out.

D: -
J: TRBJ1-4
size: -
V: TRBV2
DNA: TGTGCCAGCAGCGCCGGACAGGAAAAACTGTTTTTT
CDR3: CASSAGQEKLFF

D: TRBD1
J: TRBJ1-4
size: few
V: TRBV6-2/TRBV6-3
DNA: TGTGCCAGCAGTTCCGGACAGGCAACTAATGAAAAACTGTTTTTT
CDR3: CASSSGQATNEKLFF

D: -
J: TRBJ2-4
size: -
V: TRBV7-2
DNA: TGTGCCAGCAGCCCCCCCGGTGGAGTCAAAAACATTCAGTACTTC
CDR3: CASSPPGGVKNIQYF

D: -
J: TRBJ1-2
size: few
V: TRBV7-9
DNA: TGTGCCAGCAGCAAGCGGACGGGGATTCCCTATGGCTACACCTTC
CDR3: CASSKRTGIPYGYTF

D: -
J: TRBJ2-5
size: -
V: TRBV29-1
DNA: TGCAGCGTTTCCACAGGGACCGGAGAGACCCAGTACTTC
CDR3: CSVSTGTGETQYF

D: -
J: TRBJ1-1
size: few
V: TRBV5-1
DNA: TGCGCCAGCACCCTACAGGGACTGAACACTGAAGCTTTCTTT
CDR3: CASTLQGLNTEAFF

D: -
J: TRBJ1-2
size: -
V: TRBV6-6
DNA: TGTGCCAGCAGTCCGTACCAGGGCGGCTACACCTTC
CDR3: CASSPYQGGYTF

D: -
J: TRBJ2-1
size: -
V: TRBV2
DNA: TGTGCCAGCAGTATTGGGGTGGGGGCCTACAATGAGCAGTTCTTC
CDR3: CASSIGVGAYNEQFF

D: TRBD1
J: TRBJ1-2
size: -
V: TRBV27
DNA: TGTGCCAGCAGGGAGGGGACAGGAGCCGATGGCTACACCTTC
CDR3: CASREGTGADGYTF

D: TRBD2
J: TRBJ2-1
size: few
V: TRBV29-1
DNA: TGCAGCGCGAACCGAGTAGCGGGGGCGGGGAATGAGCAGTTCTTC
CDR3: CSANRVAGAGNEQFF

D: TRBD1
J: TRBJ2-7
size: few
V: TRBV12-3/TRBV12-4
DNA: TGTGCCAGCAGCACTGGACAGGGATTCGCCGAGCAGTACTTC
CDR3: CASSTGQGFAEQYF

D: -
J: TRBJ2-1
size: -
V: TRBV29-1
DNA: TGCAGCGTTGAAGATCAAGTAGGGGCGGTCAATGAGCAGTTCTTC
CDR3: CSVEDQVGAVNEQFF

D: -
J: TRBJ2-2
size: -
V: TRBV21-1
DNA: TGTGCCAGCAGCAAACCGGGACAGGGGATTTTTGTCACCGGGGAGCTGTTTTTT
CDR3: CASSKPGQGIFVTGELFF